The source of this T cell receptor (beta chain) is a study of shared clonotypes between healthy human individuals. The CDR3 runs 14 residues. Germline CDR1 and CDR2: SGHRS and YFSETQ. After removal of 3 bases from V and 9 bases from J, the junction contained 6 bases not matched to a gene. Sequenced by immunoSEQ multiplex PCR; TCRdb stores in-frame clones only, minus some. The top ten clones hold around 0.47% of a sample with roughly 1 million clones, around 82% of them seen once. The V and J genes are TRBV5-1 and TRBJ1-2; 12 bases fit TRBD1. Material for sequencing was memory CD4+ T cells from PBMCs. Subset denoted: CD45RA-negative fraction. The sequence derives from a man in his late teens or twenties in good health. Some clones in this sample may be carry-over from other donors' samples. CDR3 sequence (DNA): TGCGCCAGCAGCTCCGGGACAGGGGGCTTCAGCTACACCTTC. Amino acids: CASSSGTGGFSYTF.